These T cell receptor beta chains were read from a single sample in a study of human T cells and chemical hapten exposure. TCRdb reprocessed the RACE reads with MiXCR, giving one entry per CDR3 protein. The sample shows 100,000 to 150,000 distinct CDR3 sequences, approximately 8.3% of them seen only once. The sample consisted of whole blood. The receptors shown here come from a male donor in good health. Some clones in this sample may be carry-over from other donors' samples. The CDR3 runs from the conserved cysteine through the conserved F or W. D genes are given only for firm matches. Not every row has a clone size; where given, it reads once, few, many or a size class.

>-|TRBV14|TRBJ1-1|-
TGTGCCAGCAGAAGGGACGGAAAAGACATGAACACTGAAGCTTTCTTT
CASRRDGKDMNTEAFF
>many|TRBV20-1|TRBJ2-1|TRBD1
TGCAGTGCTAGGGATACAGGGGCCGATAACAATGAGCAGTTCTTC
CSARDTGADNNEQFF
>-|TRBV18|TRBJ2-5|-
TGTGCCAGCTCACCACCCTACCCCCAAGAGACCCAGTACTTC
CASSPPYPQETQYF
>few|TRBV10-3|TRBJ2-1|-
TGTGCCATCAGTAATGCCGGGGATGAGCAGTTCTTC
CAISNAGDEQFF
>-|TRBV12-3/TRBV12-4|TRBJ2-1|TRBD1
TGTGCCAGCAGTTCCTTGCGGACAGGGCCAGGGGTGAATGAGCAGTTCTTC
CASSSLRTGPGVNEQFF
>many|TRBV9|TRBJ1-6|-
TGTGCCAGCAGCGTAGGACACAAGAGCTCCTATAATTCACCCCTCCACTTT
CASSVGHKSSYNSPLHF
>many|TRBV28|TRBJ1-1|-
TGTGCCAGCAGTCGAGCCACAGGGTTCAGTGAAGCTTTCTTT
CASSRATGFSEAFF
>many|TRBV25-1|TRBJ2-7|-
TGTGCCAGCGGTCGGCTCTACGAGCAGTACTTC
CASGRLYEQYF
>few|TRBV5-1|TRBJ2-5|-
TGCGCCAGCAGCTTGATGGTTCAAGAGACCCAGTACTTC
CASSLMVQETQYF
>many|TRBV2|TRBJ2-2|-
TGTGCCAGCATTGAGACTTCGGGGGCGGGGGAGCTGTTTTTT
CASIETSGAGELFF
>many|TRBV7-9|TRBJ2-1|TRBD2
TGTGCCAGCACCCCCCTGACCCTAGCGGGAGGGCCGATTCAAAGGCAGTTCTTC
CASTPLTLAGGPIQRQFF
>-|TRBV27|TRBJ2-7|-
TGTGCCAGCAGTTTAGGATGGGAGAGGGCCTACGAGCAGTACTTC
CASSLGWERAYEQYF
>many|TRBV12-3/TRBV12-4|TRBJ2-6|-
TGTGCCAGCAGCAACGAGGAGACAGGTGATACAGGGGCCAACGTCCTGACTTTC
CASSNEETGDTGANVLTF
>-|TRBV10-3|TRBJ2-1|-
TGTGCCATCAGTGAAGCTAGAGTCCACAATGAGCAGTTCTTC
CAISEARVHNEQFF
>-|TRBV24-1|TRBJ2-7|TRBD1
TGTGCCACCAGTGATTTGCATCTATGCAAGAGAGGACAGGGGCCCTACGAGCAGTACTTC
CATSDLHLCKRGQGPYEQYF
>many|TRBV12-5|TRBJ1-1|-
TGTGCTAGTGGTTTGATATCGGGCACTGAAGCTTTCTTT
CASGLISGTEAFF
>-|TRBV21-1|TRBJ1-1|-
TGTGCCAGCAGCAAAGGGACCCGAAAGGGGTTGCAGCATGAAGCTTTCTTT
CASSKGTRKGLQHEAFF
>-|TRBV7-2|TRBJ2-1|-
TGTGCCAGCAGCCCCGGAGGGGGGGGTGAGCAGTTCTTC
CASSPGGGGEQFF
>few|TRBV19|TRBJ1-1|-
TGTGCCACCTTGACCTGGACCTCGCGGTCTCGTACTGAAGCTTTCTTT
CATLTWTSRSRTEAFF
>many|TRBV4-3|TRBJ1-1|-
TGCGCCAGCAGCCCCTTTGAAGCGAACACTGAAGCTTTCTTT
CASSPFEANTEAFF
>few|TRBV11-2|TRBJ1-5|TRBD1
TGTGCCAGCAGCCCGAATACAGGGGCGAATCAGCCCCAGCATTTT
CASSPNTGANQPQHF
>many|TRBV6-1|TRBJ2-7|-
TGTGCCAGCAGGAGGGGAGGCTACGAGCAGTACTTC
CASRRGGYEQYF
>few|TRBV20-1|TRBJ2-1|-
TGCAGTGCTAGTTCCAGGGCTACCTACAATGAGCAGTTCTTC
CSASSRATYNEQFF
>many|TRBV20-1|TRBJ1-6|-
TGCAGTGCTAGTTCAGGGGATGACGGATCACCCCTCCACTTT
CSASSGDDGSPLHF
>many|TRBV5-1|TRBJ1-4|-
TGCGCCAGCAGCGAGGACAGCACTAATGAAAAACTGTTTTTT
CASSEDSTNEKLFF
>many|TRBV27|TRBJ2-1|-
TGTGCCAGCAGTGCCTACAATGAGCAGTTCTTC
CASSAYNEQFF
>-|TRBV29-1|TRBJ1-1|TRBD1
TGCAGCGTCCCCGGACAGGGGGCAGGAACTTTCTTT
CSVPGQGAGTFF
>few|TRBV6-2/TRBV6-3|TRBJ1-1|-
TGTGCCAGCAGTTCACCCCGGGGAGGGACTGAAGCTTTCTTT
CASSSPRGGTEAFF
>few|TRBV24-1|TRBJ1-2|-
TGTGCCACCAGTGATTCTCGTAGCTATGGCTACACCTTC
CATSDSRSYGYTF